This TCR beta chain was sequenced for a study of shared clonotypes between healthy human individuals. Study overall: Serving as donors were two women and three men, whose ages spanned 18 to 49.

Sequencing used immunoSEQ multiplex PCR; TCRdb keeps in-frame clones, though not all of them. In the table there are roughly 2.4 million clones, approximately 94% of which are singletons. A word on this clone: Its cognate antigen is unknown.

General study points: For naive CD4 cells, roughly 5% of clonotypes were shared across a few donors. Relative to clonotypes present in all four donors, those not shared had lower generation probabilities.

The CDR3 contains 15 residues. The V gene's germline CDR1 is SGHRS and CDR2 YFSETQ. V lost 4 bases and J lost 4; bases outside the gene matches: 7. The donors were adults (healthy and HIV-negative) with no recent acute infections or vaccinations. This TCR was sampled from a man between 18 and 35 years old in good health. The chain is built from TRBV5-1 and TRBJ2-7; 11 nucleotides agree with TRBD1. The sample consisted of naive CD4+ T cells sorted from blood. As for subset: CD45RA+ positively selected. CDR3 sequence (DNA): TGCGCCAGCAGCGGCGGACAGGGGGCAACATACGAGCAGTACTTC. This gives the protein CASSGGQGATYEQYF. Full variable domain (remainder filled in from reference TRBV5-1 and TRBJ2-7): KAGVTQTPRYLIKTRGQQVTLSCSPISGHRSVSWYQQTPGQGLQFLFEYFSETQRNKGNFPGRFSGRQFSNSRSEMNVSTLELGDSALYLCASSGGQGATYEQYFGPGTRLTVT.